This T cell receptor beta chain derives from a study of identical twins. Template switching added a universal primer binding site, and final cDNA carried unique molecular identifiers. TCRdb re-analysed the 5' RACE reads in MiXCR, keeping a single row per CDR3 protein. The sample has approximately 620,000 distinct CDR3 sequences; 8% to 9% are singletons. Concerning this clonotype: Its antigen is currently unknown.

Findings and caveats of the study: Out-of-frame alpha sequences that twins shared showed excess low generation probability. Because invariant MAIT and iNKT cells could be present, zero-insertion analyses could be partly confounded. While abundant cord blood beta clonotypes carried fewer insertions, memory repertoires showed no such pattern.

This CDR3 contains 15 residues. The V and J ends lost 0 bases and 2 bases respectively, with 10 bases between them. CDR1 and CDR2 (germline): SEHNR, FQNEAQ (reference sequence). The same data also contributed to another study, on yellow fever vaccine responses in identical twins.

This receptor was taken from a woman between 18 and 29 years old in good health. The sample taken for sequencing was PBMCs. The chain has TRBV7-9 and TRBJ2-5; D possibly uses TRBD1 or TRBD2 (6 bases each). The CDR3 coding sequence is TGTGCCAGCAGCTTAGCAAGGGGGGCTCAAGAGACCCAGTACTTC. This translates into CASSLARGAQETQYF.